This record looks at one TCR beta chain sequence and its context. The data were produced by immunoSEQ multiplex PCR, yet TCRdb's version contains in-frame clones alone and is incomplete. This table has 250,000 or so clones, roughly 89% appearing once. These data are taken from a study of blood T cell repertoires in COVID-19. J gave up 2 bases and V 5 bases, and 4 bases lay outside the gene matches. This CDR3 comprises 15 residues. CDR1 and CDR2 from the germline V gene are MNHEY and SMNVEV (reference sequence). This clonotype originated in a woman between 35 and 50 years old who had recovered from COVID-19. This chain links TRBV27 with TRBJ2-5, with 11 bases aligning to TRBD1. Material: peripheral blood. The CDR3 protein is CASSPRDRGQETQYF. The CDR3, as DNA: TGTGCCAGCAGTCCCCGGGACAGGGGGCAAGAGACCCAGTACTTC.